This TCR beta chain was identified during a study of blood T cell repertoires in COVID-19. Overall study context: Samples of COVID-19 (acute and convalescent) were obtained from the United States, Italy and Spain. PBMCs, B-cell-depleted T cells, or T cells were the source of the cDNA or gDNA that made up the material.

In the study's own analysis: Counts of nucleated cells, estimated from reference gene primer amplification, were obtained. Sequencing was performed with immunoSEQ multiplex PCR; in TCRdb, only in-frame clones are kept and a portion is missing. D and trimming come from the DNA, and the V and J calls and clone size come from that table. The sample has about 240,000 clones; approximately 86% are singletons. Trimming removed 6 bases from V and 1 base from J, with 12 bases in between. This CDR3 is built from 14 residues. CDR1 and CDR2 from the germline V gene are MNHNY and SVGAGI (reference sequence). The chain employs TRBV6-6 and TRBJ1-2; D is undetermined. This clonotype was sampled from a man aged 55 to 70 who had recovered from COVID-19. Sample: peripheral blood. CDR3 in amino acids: CASRSYYLNYGYTF. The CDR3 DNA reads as TGTGCCAGCAGGTCATACTATCTTAACTATGGCTACACCTTC.